Below, 27 T cell receptor beta chains from the same sample are listed, as sequenced in a study of PD-L1 blockade in urothelial cancer. Measured with immunoSEQ multiplex PCR; TCRdb has only the in-frame clones, and not every one. The repertoire holds around 45,000 clones, about four fifths seen once, with around 15% in the top ten. The time point denotes: peripheral blood 6 weeks after treatment start. Specimen: PBMCs, collected around atezolizumab (anti-PD-L1) treatment. These receptors came from a man aged 55-75 years with urothelial cancer.

V is TRBV28 and J is TRBJ2-7; a weak D match, TRBD1 (6 bases). Germline lookup yields CDR1 MDHEN and CDR2 SYDVKM. The CDR3 is 14 residues long. Trimming stripped 5 bases from V and 3 bases from J, with 14 bases between. The CDR3 protein is CASSGRTVNYEQYF. The DNA for the CDR3 is TGTGCCAGCAGTGGGCGGACAGTAAACTACGAGCAGTACTTC. The full variable domain, in which reference TRBV28 and TRBJ2-7 provide the parts outside the CDR3, is DVKVTQSSRYLVKRTGEKVFLECVQDMDHENMFWYRQDPGLGLRLIYFSYDVKMKEKGDIPEGYSVSREKKERFSLILESASTNQTSMYLCASSGRTVNYEQYFGPGTRLTVT.

The chain recombines TRBV6-1 with TRBJ1-2, with 7 nucleotides matching TRBD1. The V gene's germline CDR1 is MNHNS and CDR2 SASEGT. The CDR3 consists of 16 residues. V was pared by 0 bases and J by 5 bases, with 9 bases of the junction left unmatched. DNA of the CDR3: TGTGCCAGCAGTGAAGCGGAGACAGGGTCGGTTTATGGCTACACCTTC. The encoded protein is CASSEAETGSVYGYTF.

V is TRBV30 and J is TRBJ1-2; TRBD1 aligns across 10 bases. Trimming cost V 0 bases and J 8 bases; bases outside gene matches: 3. The CDR3 has 13 amino acids. Germline V gives CDR1 GTSNPN, CDR2 SVGIG (reference sequence). The CDR3 region is CAWSVGTGVGYTF. CDR3 sequence (DNA): TGTGCCTGGAGTGTGGGGACAGGGGTAGGCTACACCTTC.

The genes are TRBV2 and TRBJ1-1, with 7 bases lining up with TRBD1. The CDR3 is 14 residues long. Germline assignment: CDR1 SNHLY and CDR2 FYNNEI. V trimming: 6 bases; J trimming: 1 base; junction bases outside the gene matches: 5. CDR3 sequence reads: CASSLGGRNTEAFF. The DNA of the CDR3 is TGTGCCAGCAGCCTAGGGGGCCGGAACACTGAAGCTTTCTTT.

The chain combines TRBV5-5 with TRBJ1-2, with 7 bases that match TRBD1. Unmatched junction bases numbered 5, after V lost 1 base and J lost 5 bases. Germline V gene sequence: CDR1 SGHKS, CDR2 YYEKEE (reference sequence). The CDR3 consists of 14 residues. In DNA form, the CDR3 reads TGTGCCAGCAGCTTGATCAGGGGGGCGTATGGCTACACCTTC. Its translation is CASSLIRGAYGYTF.

The genes are TRBV19 and TRBJ2-1; tentative D call: TRBD2 (6 bases). Per germline, CDR1 LNHDA and CDR2 SQIVND (reference sequence). The CDR3 has 15 residues. V lost 3 bases and J lost 3, with 12 bases in between. CDR3 DNA: TGTGCCAGTAGTATCGCGGGGTTCGGCTACAATGAGCAGTTCTTC. It yields the protein CASSIAGFGYNEQFF.

The chain joins TRBV30 to TRBJ2-3; TRBD2 aligns across 7 bases. Germline assignment: CDR1 GTSNPN and CDR2 SVGIG (reference sequence). This CDR3 has 16 amino acids. The J segment lost 5 bases and the V segment lost 1 base, leaving 12 bases of the junction unmatched. CDR3 in amino acids: CAWSAGTTPGVDTQYF. CDR3 DNA: TGTGCCTGGAGTGCCGGGACTACCCCTGGGGTAGATACGCAGTATTTT.

This clone occurred a few times. J is TRBJ1-5 and V is TRBV5-6, with D possibly TRBD1 on 6 matching bases. The CDR3 runs to 15 residues. V was shortened by 4 bases and J by 1 base, with 12 bases between the two germline ends. The V gene's germline CDR1 is SGHDT and CDR2 YYEEEE. Written as DNA, the CDR3 is TGTGCCAGCAGCCAAAGACAGGCCAGCAATCAGCCCCAGCATTTT. This sequence encodes CASSQRQASNQPQHF.

The J gene is TRBJ1-6, the V gene TRBV28; D perhaps matches TRBD1 (6 bases). V gave up 4 bases and J gave up 10 bases, with 26 bases separating them. CDR1 is MDHEN, CDR2 SYDVKM, per germline. CDR3 size: 18 residues. CDR3 coding DNA: TGTGCCAGCAGTTATATGGCCGCGCGACAGGCAGTGAAATCACCCCTCCACTTT. As protein: CASSYMAARQAVKSPLHF.

The gene calls are TRBV30 and TRBJ2-3; 7 nucleotides align to TRBD1. Germline trimming cut 0 bases from V and 2 bases from J; bases unmatched to any gene: 8. The CDR3 covers 16 residues. The germline CDR1 and CDR2 sequences are GTSNPN and SVGIG (reference sequence). This CDR3 is CAWSVGLGTATDTQYF. The CDR3 DNA reads as TGTGCCTGGAGTGTAGGTCTCGGGACAGCCACAGATACGCAGTATTTT.

The chain employs TRBV18 and TRBJ2-3, with D unclear. Germline V CDR1 and CDR2: KGHSH, LQKENI. Trimming cost V 2 bases and J 2 bases, with 11 bases left between them. The CDR3 is 15 amino acids. CDR3 amino acids: CASSPARKFTDTQYF. CDR3 DNA: TGTGCCAGCTCACCAGCCAGGAAATTCACAGATACGCAGTATTTT.

The chain is built from TRBV4-1 and TRBJ2-1; TRBD2 matches at 8 bases. Germline CDR1 MGHRA, CDR2 YSYEKL. After removal of 4 bases from V and 6 bases from J, the junction contained 5 bases not matched to a gene. There are 14 residues in the CDR3. The CDR3 bases are TGCGCCAGCAGCCGGTACCGGGGGGGCAATGAGCAGTTCTTC. This gives the protein CASSRYRGGNEQFF.

The V and J genes are TRBV7-2 and TRBJ1-5, with 9 bases fitting TRBD1. Germline CDR1 SGHTA, CDR2 FQGNSA. The CDR3 length is 14 residues. With 5 bases clipped from V and 7 bases from J, the junction kept 6 bases outside the gene matches. DNA for the CDR3: TGTGCCAGCAGCCCCGACAGGGGGGGACAGCCCCAGCATTTT. This sequence encodes CASSPDRGGQPQHF.

This chain links TRBV7-9 with TRBJ1-1; 10 nucleotides align to TRBD1. The V gene end was trimmed by 3 bases and the J gene end by 7 bases; junction bases not matched to a gene: 11. The germline CDR1 and CDR2 sequences are SEHNR and FQNEAQ (reference sequence). CDR3 length equals 16 residues. The CDR3 region has the DNA TGTGCCAGCAGCTTTGATACGACAGGGGGCGCGGGTGAAGCTTTCTTT. Protein product: CASSFDTTGGAGEAFF. Drawing the rest from reference TRBV7-9 and TRBJ1-1, the complete variable domain is DTGVSQNPRHKITKRGQNVTFRCDPISEHNRLYWYRQTLGQGPEFLTYFQNEAQLEKSRLLSDRFSAERPKGSFSTLEIQRTEQGDSAMYLCASSFDTTGGAGEAFFGQGTRLTVV.

This chain uses TRBV7-2 with TRBJ2-1; 8 positions agree with TRBD2. CDR1 and CDR2 from the germline V gene are SGHTA and FQGNSA. The V and J ends lost 6 bases and 0 bases, in that order; junction bases with no gene match: 4. The CDR3 sequence is 15 residues long. CDR3 protein: CASSSGGDSYNEQFF. The CDR3 DNA is TGTGCCAGCAGTTCCGGGGGGGACTCCTACAATGAGCAGTTCTTC.

This clone has just a few counts. V and J are TRBV27 and TRBJ2-1, with 8 bases fitting TRBD1. V was pared by 5 bases and J by 8 bases, with 8 bases of the junction left unmatched. In germline, CDR1 is MNHEY, CDR2 SMNVEV (reference sequence). The CDR3 runs 14 residues. The CDR3 here is CASSIDRGGDEQFF. CDR3 DNA sequence: TGTGCCAGCAGTATTGACAGGGGCGGCGATGAGCAGTTCTTC.

In its sample, this clone was seen a few times. This chain connects TRBV4-2 to TRBJ1-1; D is unresolved. The germline CDR1 and CDR2 sequences are LGHNA and YNFKEQ. Trimming removed 1 base from V and 8 bases from J, with 11 bases in between. This CDR3 spans 13 amino acids. The CDR3 DNA sequence: TGTGCCAGCAGCCAAGTTTGGGGAGAAGAAGCTTTCTTT. It yields the protein CASSQVWGEEAFF.

The V call is TRBV21-1, the J call TRBJ2-2; the table's D call, TRBD2, has no DNA check behind it. TRBV21-1 is a pseudogene locus. This CDR3 contains 17 residues. This CDR3 is CASSKRVGGANTGELFF. The CDR3 coding sequence is TGTGCCAGCAGCAAACGGGTGGGGGGTGCCAACACCGGGGAGCTGTTTTTT.

The chain employs TRBV30 and TRBJ2-7; possibly TRBD2 for D (6 bases). The V gene lost 0 bases and the J gene lost 5 bases, with 17 bases spanning the gap. CDR1 is GTSNPN and CDR2 is SVGIG in the germline V gene (reference sequence). CDR3 length: 15 residues. The CDR3: CAWSVRAAPGDEQYF. CDR3 in DNA: TGTGCCTGGAGTGTACGGGCGGCCCCGGGGGACGAGCAGTACTTC.

The rearrangement links TRBV19 to TRBJ1-5; 7 bases fit TRBD1. The V gene end was trimmed by 7 bases and the J gene end by 7 bases; junction bases not matched to a gene: 7. CDR3 length equals 13 residues. CDR1 and CDR2 from the germline V gene are LNHDA and SQIVND (reference sequence). The CDR3 DNA follows: TGTGCCAGTAATAGGGGGCTGGGACAGCCCCAGCATTTT. As protein: CASNRGLGQPQHF.

This sequence joins TRBV5-1 and TRBJ2-7, with a weak D call TRBD1 (5 bases). From germline, CDR1 is SGHRS and CDR2 YFSETQ. V was pared by 0 bases and J by 1 base, with 8 bases between. The CDR3 consists of 14 residues. The CDR3 DNA reads TGCGCCAGCAGCTTGGGACAGCCTTCCTACGAGCAGTACTTC. This gives the protein CASSLGQPSYEQYF.

V gene TRBV4-1 combines with J gene TRBJ1-2; 8 nucleotides line up with TRBD1. The CDR3 spans 16 residues. The germline gives CDR1 MGHRA, CDR2 YSYEKL. V lost 3 bases to trimming and J lost 5 bases; unmatched junction nucleotides: 11. The CDR3, as DNA: TGCGCCAGCAGCCAGCCGCGGACAGGGAAGGGATATGGCTACACCTTC. Translating it yields CASSQPRTGKGYGYTF.

The chain uses TRBV2 and TRBJ2-3, with TRBD2 matching 11 bases. The CDR3 contains 16 residues. CDR1 SNHLY and CDR2 FYNNEI come from the germline V gene. Trimming took 3 bases from V and 1 from J; bases not matched to a gene: 3. The CDR3 spells CASSDGSGGGTDTQYF. The DNA of the CDR3 is TGTGCCAGCAGTGACGGTAGCGGGGGGGGCACAGATACGCAGTATTTT.

This clone was seen a handful of times. V usage is TRBV30 and J usage is TRBJ1-6; the D gene is possibly TRBD1 (5 bases). The CDR3 is 17 amino acids. V lost 2 bases and J 5 bases, leaving 19 bases between the germline ends. Germline assignment: CDR1 GTSNPN and CDR2 SVGIG (reference sequence). The CDR3 is CAWSLGDLGLDNSPLHF. The DNA of the CDR3 is TGTGCCTGGAGTTTAGGAGACTTGGGACTCGATAATTCACCCCTCCACTTT.

V and J are TRBV5-1 and TRBJ1-5, with 7 bases fitting TRBD1. The CDR3 has 15 amino acids. V trimming: 5 bases; J trimming: 7 bases; junction bases outside the gene matches: 12. Germline V gene data show CDR1 as SGHRS and CDR2 as YFSETQ. The CDR3 here is CASSPETGSYQPQHF. In DNA form, the CDR3 reads TGCGCCAGCAGTCCCGAGACAGGGTCCTACCAGCCCCAGCATTTT. The full variable domain, with the rest looked up from reference TRBV5-1 and TRBJ1-5, is KAGVTQTPRYLIKTRGQQVTLSCSPISGHRSVSWYQQTPGQGLQFLFEYFSETQRNKGNFPGRFSGRQFSNSRSEMNVSTLELGDSALYLCASSPETGSYQPQHFGDGTRLSIL.

The chain couples TRBV30 to TRBJ1-4; TRBD1 is a possible D gene (5 bases). Per germline, CDR1 GTSNPN and CDR2 SVGIG (reference sequence). With 2 bases removed from V and 4 bases from J, the gap between germline ends came to 17 bases. This CDR3 has 16 residues. The CDR3 nucleotides read TGTGCCTGGAGTAACGACGCCAACAGGCTTAATGAAAAACTGTTTTTT. Amino acid sequence: CAWSNDANRLNEKLFF.

This clone appeared a single time. The V and J genes are TRBV19 and TRBJ2-3; the D gene is possibly TRBD2 (7 bases). Trimming shortened V by 10 bases and J by 6 bases, and 20 bases separated the two germline ends. The CDR3 is 14 amino acids. The germline V gene encodes CDR1 LNHDA and CDR2 SQIVND (reference sequence). The CDR3 DNA sequence: TGTGCCACAGATGGCGGGGGCCTTAGGGATACGCAGTATTTT. Translating it yields CATDGGGLRDTQYF. Variable domain in full (rest from reference TRBV19 and TRBJ2-3): DGGITQSPKYLFRKEGQNVTLSCEQNLNHDAMYWYRQDPGQGLRLIYYSQIVNDFQKGDIAEGYSVSREKKESFPLTVTSAQKNPTAFYLCATDGGGLRDTQYFGPGTRLTVL.